Listed here are 28 T cell receptor beta chains from one sample, sequenced in a study of T-cell reconstitution after alpha-beta-depleted transplantation in children. Unique molecular identifiers were incorporated into the prepared TCRbeta library. TCRdb ran MiXCR on the PCR reads and lists one entry per CDR3 protein. The sample holds around 120,000 distinct CDR3 sequences, 20% to 25% seen once. The sequenced sample was PBMCs, mostly from graft donor cells, obtained 180 days after TCRalphabeta/CD19-depleted stem cell transplant. Receptor source: a male patient between 2 and 10 years old who had a stem cell transplant for chronic granulomatous disease, so the T cells may come from the graft donor.

In this sample, this clonotype turned up a few times. This sequence joins TRBV29-1 and TRBJ2-5; TRBD1 might be the D (6 bases). The CDR3 is 16 amino acids. Germline loops: CDR1 SQVTM, CDR2 ANQGSEA. Trimming took off 0 bases at V and 1 base at J, with 15 bases between the two ends. DNA for the CDR3: TGCAGCGTTGAAGATCTTCCGGGACATTTCCAAGAGACCCAGTACTTC. It codes for CSVEDLPGHFQETQYF.

This clonotype showed up many times. V and J are TRBV27 and TRBJ2-7; 11 bases line up with TRBD2. The CDR3 has 16 amino acids. Germline-derived CDR1 and CDR2 are MNHEY and SMNVEV (reference sequence). The junction had 7 bases not matched to a gene; V was cut back by 3 bases and J by 3 bases. For the CDR3, the DNA is TGTGCCAGCAGTTTTACTAGCGGGAGTCGCTTCTACGAGCAGTACTTC. Protein: CASSFTSGSRFYEQYF.

The chain links TRBV20-1 to TRBJ1-6; TRBD1 is a possible D gene (5 bases). The length of the CDR3 is 17 residues. In germline, CDR1 is DFQATT, CDR2 SNEGSKA (reference sequence). Trimming left V 6 bases short and J 0 bases short, with 18 bases between. This CDR3 reads CSAPWAGSPSYNSPLHF. In nucleotides, the CDR3 is TGCAGTGCGCCATGGGCAGGGAGCCCCTCCTATAATTCACCCCTCCACTTT.

The chain carries TRBV20-1 and TRBJ2-6; no reliable D call. The germline V gene encodes CDR1 DFQATT and CDR2 SNEGSKA (reference sequence). V lost 1 base to trimming and J lost 1 base, with 5 bases between them. The CDR3 contains 14 residues. This CDR3 reads CSARVQSGANVLTF. The CDR3 bases are TGCAGTGCTAGAGTTCAGTCTGGGGCCAACGTCCTGACTTTC.

The gene calls are TRBV12-3 or TRBV12-4 and TRBJ2-3, with 7 positions matching TRBD2. The CDR3 runs 15 residues. J gave up 6 bases and V 8 bases, and 14 bases lay outside the gene matches. CDR3 nucleotide sequence: TGTGCCAGCTCGAGGCAGGGAGGGGTGGTGGATACGCAGTATTTT. This gives the protein CASSRQGGVVDTQYF.

This clonotype was detected ten times or more. V is TRBV29-1 and J is TRBJ2-1; D is undetermined. The length of the CDR3 is 11 residues. Germline V CDR1 and CDR2: SQVTM, ANQGSEA. The V and J ends lost 7 bases and 6 bases respectively, with 10 bases between them. CDR3 DNA sequence: TGCAGCGGCGCAGCACTCAATGAGCAGTTCTTC. This encodes CSGAALNEQFF.

CDR3 nucleotides: TGCAGCGTTGAAGTGGGACGAAATAAAGAGACCCAGTACTTC. It specifies CSVEVGRNKETQYF. The V call is TRBV29-1, the J call TRBJ2-5; D may be TRBD1 or TRBD2 (5 bases each). CDR1 is SQVTM and CDR2 is ANQGSEA in the germline V gene. This CDR3 has 14 amino acids. Trimming removed 1 base from V and 3 bases from J, with 12 bases in between.

This sequence joins TRBV12-3 or TRBV12-4 and TRBJ2-5; either TRBD1 or TRBD2 may fit D (6 bases each). V shed 5 bases and J shed 1 base, with 17 bases lying between them. CDR3 size: 16 residues. CDR3 coding DNA: TGTGCCAGCAGTCCTGCCTCAGGGGACTCCCAAGAGACCCAGTACTTC. Translated: CASSPASGDSQETQYF.

The gene calls are TRBV5-4 and TRBJ2-7; a weak D match, TRBD1 (6 bases). This CDR3 contains 12 residues. The V end was cut by 3 bases, the J end by 11 bases, with 15 bases between. Looked up from germline, CDR1 is SGHNT and CDR2 is YYREEE (reference sequence). The CDR3 here is CASSSQGTPEYF. The DNA of the CDR3 is TGTGCCAGCAGCTCCCAGGGGACACCGGAGTACTTC.

The chain uses TRBV20-1 and TRBJ2-2; D is uncertain. Deletions cut 5 bases from V and 1 base from J, with 11 bases between. Germline values: CDR1 DFQATT, CDR2 SNEGSKA (reference sequence). The length of the CDR3 is 14 residues. CDR3 loop: CSAPSWGNTGELFF. The CDR3 DNA reads as TGCAGTGCTCCGTCGTGGGGGAACACCGGGGAGCTGTTTTTT.

This clonotype has only a few counts. The J gene is TRBJ1-1, the V gene TRBV18; D is uncertain. V lost 3 bases to trimming and J lost 2 bases, with 7 bases between them. This CDR3 region has 13 residues. Germline V CDR1 and CDR2: KGHSH, LQKENI. The CDR3 nucleotides read TGTGCCAGCTCACCGCAGAGCAACACTGAAGCTTTCTTT. Amino acids: CASSPQSNTEAFF.

This clonotype was seen ten or more times. The chain is built from TRBV7-9 and TRBJ1-3; 8 bases map to TRBD1. Germline-derived CDR1 and CDR2 are SEHNR and FQNEAQ (reference sequence). J lost 2 bases, V lost 6 bases, and 3 bases had no gene match. CDR3 size: 14 residues. Here the CDR3 DNA reads TGTGCCAGCAGGGAACAGGGGGCTGGAAACACCATATATTTT. Amino acids: CASREQGAGNTIYF. The full variable domain, with the rest looked up from reference TRBV7-9 and TRBJ1-3, is DTGVSQNPRHKITKRGQNVTFRCDPISEHNRLYWYRQTLGQGPEFLTYFQNEAQLEKSRLLSDRFSAERPKGSFSTLEIQRTEQGDSAMYLCASREQGAGNTIYFGEGSWLTVV.

This clonotype was recorded once. The rearrangement links TRBV27 to TRBJ2-7; 11 nucleotides agree with TRBD2. V gave up 2 bases and J gave up 1 base; unmatched junction bases: 13. The CDR3 length is 19 residues. Germline CDR1 and CDR2: MNHEY and SMNVEV (reference sequence). CDR3 sequence reads: CASSLAVIAGGPHSYEQYF. The CDR3, as DNA: TGTGCCAGCAGTTTAGCGGTCATAGCGGGAGGGCCCCATTCCTACGAGCAGTACTTC.

This clonotype was counted once. The V call is TRBV12-3 or TRBV12-4, the J call TRBJ2-1; 7 bases are shared with TRBD2. The CDR3 consists of 15 residues. The junction had 8 bases not matched to a gene; V was cut back by 1 base and J by 8 bases. In DNA form, the CDR3 reads TGTGCCAGCAGTTTAGTATCTAGCGGAGACCATGAGCAGTTCTTC. This sequence encodes CASSLVSSGDHEQFF.

The V and J genes are TRBV20-1 and TRBJ2-5, with TRBD2 identical over 14 bases. This CDR3 has 13 residues. With 6 bases clipped from V and 5 bases from J, the junction kept 2 bases outside the gene matches. The germline CDR1 and CDR2 sequences are DFQATT and SNEGSKA (reference sequence). CDR3 protein: CSARTSGRETQYF. The CDR3 DNA reads as TGCAGTGCGCGGACTAGCGGGAGGGAGACCCAGTACTTC.

The chain uses TRBV7-2 and TRBJ2-2, with 11 bases fitting TRBD2. With V trimmed by 3 bases and J by 4 bases, 10 bases remained unmatched. This CDR3 has 18 amino acids. Germline CDR1 SGHTA, CDR2 FQGNSA. The CDR3 bases are TGTGCCAGCAGCTTTGCGGCTAGCGGGGGGCGAGGCACCGGGGAGCTGTTTTTT. Amino acids: CASSFAASGGRGTGELFF.

This clonotype came up a few times. The chain links TRBV20-1 to TRBJ1-5; no clear D gene. The CDR3 has 15 residues. Germline CDR1 DFQATT, CDR2 SNEGSKA (reference sequence). Trimming removed 3 bases from V and 0 bases from J, with 12 bases in between. CDR3 amino acids: CSASQAVHSNQPQHF. DNA of the CDR3: TGCAGTGCTAGTCAGGCAGTCCATAGCAATCAGCCCCAGCATTTT.

As concerns this clonotype: This could be a read error, since a much larger clone is one nucleotide away. The chain employs TRBV20-1 and TRBJ2-1; D possibly corresponds to TRBD1 (6 bases). CDR1 and CDR2 (germline): DFQATT, SNEGSKA (reference sequence). The CDR3 loop spans 15 amino acids. CDR3 region: CRAPPGTSRYNEQFF. The CDR3 DNA follows: TGCAGGGCCCCCCCCGGGACATCACGTTACAATGAGCAGTTCTTC.

The CDR3, as DNA: TGTGCCAGCAGCTTGGATCCGGGGCGAGTCACAGATACGCAGTATTTT. It yields the protein CASSLDPGRVTDTQYF. This rearrangement joins TRBV5-5 to TRBJ2-3; D is perhaps TRBD1 or TRBD2 (5 bases each). This CDR3 contains 16 residues. V was trimmed by 0 bases and J by 2 bases, leaving 13 bases between them. The V gene's germline CDR1 is SGHKS and CDR2 YYEKEE (reference sequence).

The chain uses TRBV3-1 and TRBJ2-7; the D is unclear. The CDR3 runs to 12 residues. Trimming shortened V by 6 bases and J by 3 bases, and 9 bases separated the two germline ends. Germline values: CDR1 LGHDT, CDR2 YNNKEL (reference sequence). The CDR3 region has the DNA TGTGCCAGCAGGGGCAGAAACTACGAGCAGTACTTC. The encoded protein is CASRGRNYEQYF.

Comment on this clonotype: A much larger clone lies a single base off, so this may be a read error. The chain is built from TRBV20-1 and TRBJ1-5, with 7 bases that match TRBD1. CDR3 length: 15 amino acids. V was pared by 4 bases and J by 4 bases, with 10 bases of the junction left unmatched. Germline-derived CDR1 and CDR2 are DFQATT and SNEGSKA (reference sequence). The DNA for the CDR3 is TGCAGTGCTACAACCCTAACAGGGGATAATCAGCCCCAGCATTTT. Protein: CSATTLTGDNQPQHF.

This clonotype turned up a few times. The chain joins TRBV10-3 to TRBJ1-1; 8 bases map to TRBD1. Germline V gene lookup returns CDR1 ENHRY and CDR2 SYGVKD. Trimming at V came to 6 bases and at J to 4 bases, leaving 7 bases not matched to a gene. CDR3 length equals 14 residues. The CDR3 region is CAIRAKTGVTEAFF. The DNA for the CDR3 is TGTGCCATCAGGGCCAAGACAGGGGTCACTGAAGCTTTCTTT.

This clonotype was seen at least ten times. V is TRBV29-1 and J is TRBJ2-5; 11 nucleotides line up with TRBD1. Losses at the gene ends were 6 bases for V and 5 bases for J; bases not matched to a gene: 11. The germline CDR1 and CDR2 sequences are SQVTM and ANQGSEA. The CDR3 has 15 residues. The CDR3 sequence: CSVPTDRGRAETQYF. CDR3 nucleotide sequence: TGCAGCGTCCCGACGGACAGGGGGCGAGCGGAGACCCAGTACTTC. The variable domain in full, completed from reference TRBV29-1 and TRBJ2-5, reads SAVISQKPSRDICQRGTSLTIQCQVDSQVTMMFWYRQQPGQSLTLIATANQGSEATYESGFVIDKFPISRPNLTFSTLTVSNMSPEDSSIYLCSVPTDRGRAETQYFGPGTRLLVL.

The chain is built from TRBV6-1 and TRBJ2-3; a possible D gene is TRBD2 (6 bases). The V gene lost 5 bases and the J gene lost 1 base, with 13 bases spanning the gap. Looked up from germline, CDR1 is MNHNS and CDR2 is SASEGT. CDR3 length: 15 residues. CDR3 residues: CASSMGLPGTDTQYF. The CDR3 region has the DNA TGTGCCAGCAGTATGGGACTCCCCGGCACAGATACGCAGTATTTT.

With regard to this clonotype: Without the conserved terminal phenylalanine or tryptophan, this CDR3 likely stems from a read error. The chain couples TRBV20-1 to TRBJ1-2; 7 bases are shared with TRBD1. CDR3 length equals 14 residues. CDR1 is DFQATT and CDR2 is SNEGSKA in the germline V gene (reference sequence). The chain's CDR3 is CCARRDSGDYGYTL. Here the CDR3 DNA reads TGCTGTGCTAGGCGGGACAGTGGGGACTATGGCTACACCTTG.

This chain uses TRBV7-9 with TRBJ2-2, with 7 nucleotides matching TRBD1. Per germline, CDR1 SEHNR and CDR2 FQNEAQ (reference sequence). V lost 5 bases to trimming and J lost 4 bases; unmatched junction nucleotides: 7. The CDR3 runs 15 residues. The CDR3 here is CASSHDRVRTGELFF. The CDR3 DNA reads as TGTGCCAGCAGCCACGACAGGGTTCGCACCGGGGAGCTGTTTTTT.

This clonotype was recorded many times. The chain recombines TRBV7-9 with TRBJ2-1; TRBD2 matches at 7 bases. The CDR3 extends over 14 amino acids. The ends lost 0 bases at V and 9 bases at J; junction bases unmatched: 5. Germline V gives CDR1 SEHNR, CDR2 FQNEAQ (reference sequence). The CDR3 DNA reads as TGTGCCAGCAGCTTAGCGGGAGGCGGGGGTGAGCAGTTCTTC. As protein: CASSLAGGGGEQFF.

The CDR3 protein is CSVRGLAGETQYF. CDR3 nucleotide sequence: TGCAGCGTCCGTGGACTAGCGGGAGAGACCCAGTACTTC. This sequence joins TRBV29-1 and TRBJ2-5; TRBD2 agrees at 11 bases. The V and J ends lost 6 bases and 4 bases, in that order; junction bases with no gene match: 4. Germline V gene data show CDR1 as SQVTM and CDR2 as ANQGSEA. The CDR3 totals 13 residues.